The rows below give T cell receptor beta chains drawn from one sample of a study of sequential checkpoint blockade in melanoma. The assay was immunoSEQ multiplex PCR, and TCRdb's table has in-frame clones only and misses some. In the table there are roughly 20,000 clones, more than 70% of which are singletons. This sample comprised CD8+ T cells sorted from blood (inferred from file names), obtained from a patient given nivolumab and ipilimumab in sequence. These receptors were obtained from a human donor with melanoma. CDR3s include the opening cysteine and the closing phenylalanine or tryptophan. D genes are given only for firm matches.

. 14 TRBV4-1 CASSQGTGDYEQYF
. 13 TRBV10-2 CASTAHLNEKLFF
. 13 TRBV15 CATSRTGRNEQFF
TRBD1 11 TRBV7-9 CASSLQGGLFF
. 12 TRBV7-8 CASSIQGYEQYF
TRBD1 13 TRBV27 CASSFGTGDGYTF
. 13 TRBV7-9 CASSFSRAYEQYF
. 12 TRBV29-1 CSVATGTGGYTF
. 15 TRBV15 CATSGTRGAGNTIYF
TRBD1 14 TRBV28 CASNPQGAHQPQHF
. 15 TRBV9 CASSVDFRGGNEQYF
. 13 TRBV28 CASSETGSQPQHF
TRBD1 15 TRBV6-5 CASSYSRTGGQPQHF
. 14 TRBV5-8 CASSPRGVGYGYTF
TRBD1 13 TRBV28 CASSTGTAQPQHF
. 15 TRBV28 CASSLGRRGRTEAFF
TRBD1 14 TRBV7-9 CASSFRDREDGYTF
TRBD1 14 TRBV5-1 CASSATGTGTEAFF
. 13 TRBV11-3 CASSINTHQPQHF
TRBD1 14 TRBV7-9 CASSLGTGDGEQYF
TRBD1 17 TRBV15 CATSRTPGQVTNQPQHF
. 16 TRBV7-8 CASSKLGQRSSYEQYF
TRBD1 14 TRBV19 CASSTRQGRNEQYF
TRBD2 14 TRBV19 CASSGGTSGDEQYF
TRBD1 14 TRBV29-1 CSAGQDRGFAEAFF
TRBD2 14 TRBV6-6 CASSPSIAGIEQYF
. 18 TRBV9 CASSVGRGGDGINYGYTF
. 12 TRBV1 CTSSQSEAEQYF
TRBD1 14 TRBV30 CAWDYGTGGGEQYF
TRBD1 16 TRBV6-5 CASSFPDRGMNQPQHF
. 13 TRBV28 CASSLEQENGYTF
. 13 TRBV27 CASSLRVNYGYTF
TRBD1 15 TRBV28 CASSQLTGTGYGYTF
. 12 TRBV11-2 CASSLDGEEQFF
. 13 TRBV27 CASSLSPFYGYTF
TRBD2 15 TRBV5-1 CASSLFRAGGHEQYF
TRBD1 18 TRBV27 CASSLSFRETGDNQPQHF
. 13 TRBV19 CASSIVQGQPQHF
. 14 TRBV5-6 CASSLTGSGNTIYF
. 13 TRBV30 CAWRPTGQTEQYF
TRBD1 15 TRBV5-1 CASSLGQGIVYEQYF
. 13 TRBV30 CAWSDSVLDEQYF
. 15 TRBV11-2 CASSLRGRTNEKLFF
. 17 TRBV28 CASSLSTGYYGDTEAFF
. 14 TRBV14 CASRLRSQEGEQYF
. 13 TRBV28 CASSLPLSQPQHF
. 15 TRBV11-2 CASSPDRRLSYEQYF
TRBD2 16 TRBV7-2 CVSSLGPAGGSYEQYF
TRBD2 14 TRBV9 CASSVSGGSLEQYF
. 11 TRBV6-1 CASSGGEEAFF